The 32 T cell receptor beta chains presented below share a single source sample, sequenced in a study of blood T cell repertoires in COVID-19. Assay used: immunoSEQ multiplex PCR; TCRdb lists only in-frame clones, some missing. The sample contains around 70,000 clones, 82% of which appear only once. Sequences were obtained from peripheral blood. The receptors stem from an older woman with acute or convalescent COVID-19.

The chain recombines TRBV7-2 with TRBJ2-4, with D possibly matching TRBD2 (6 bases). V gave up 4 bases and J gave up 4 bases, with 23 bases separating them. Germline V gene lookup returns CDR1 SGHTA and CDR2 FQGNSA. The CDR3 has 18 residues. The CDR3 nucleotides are TGTGCCAGCAGCTCCCAACCGGTTTACAGGAGCGGGAAAAACATTCAGTACTTC. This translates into CASSSQPVYRSGKNIQYF.

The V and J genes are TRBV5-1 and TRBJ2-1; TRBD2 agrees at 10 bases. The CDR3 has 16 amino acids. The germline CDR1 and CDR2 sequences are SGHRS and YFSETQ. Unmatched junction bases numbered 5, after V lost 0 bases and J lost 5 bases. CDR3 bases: TGCGCCAGCAGCTTGGCCGGGACTAGCGCTAACAATGAGCAGTTCTTC. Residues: CASSLAGTSANNEQFF.

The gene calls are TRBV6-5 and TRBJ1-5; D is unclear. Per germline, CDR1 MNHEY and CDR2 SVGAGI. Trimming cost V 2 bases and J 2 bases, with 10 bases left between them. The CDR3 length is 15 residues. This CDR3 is CASSYAGGGNQPQHF. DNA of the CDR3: TGTGCCAGCAGTTACGCGGGAGGCGGCAATCAGCCCCAGCATTTT.

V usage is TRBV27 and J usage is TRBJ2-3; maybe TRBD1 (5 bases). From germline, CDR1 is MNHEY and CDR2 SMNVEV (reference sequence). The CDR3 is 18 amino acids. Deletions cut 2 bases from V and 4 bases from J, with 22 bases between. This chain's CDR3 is CASSLRGRSWGASDTQYF. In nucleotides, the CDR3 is TGTGCCAGCAGTTTAAGAGGCAGGTCATGGGGCGCCTCAGATACGCAGTATTTT.

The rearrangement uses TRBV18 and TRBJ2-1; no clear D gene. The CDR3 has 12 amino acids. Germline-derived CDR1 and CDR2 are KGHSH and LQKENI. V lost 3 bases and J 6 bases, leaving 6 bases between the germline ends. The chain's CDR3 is CASSPSVNEQFF. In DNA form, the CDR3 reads TGTGCCAGCTCACCTTCGGTCAATGAGCAGTTCTTC.

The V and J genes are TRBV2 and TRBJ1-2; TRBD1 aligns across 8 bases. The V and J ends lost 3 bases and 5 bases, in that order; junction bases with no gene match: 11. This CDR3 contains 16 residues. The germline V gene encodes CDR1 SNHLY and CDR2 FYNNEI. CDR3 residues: CASSEAGGTYLYGYTF. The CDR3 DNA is TGTGCCAGCAGTGAGGCAGGGGGCACATACCTTTATGGCTACACCTTC.

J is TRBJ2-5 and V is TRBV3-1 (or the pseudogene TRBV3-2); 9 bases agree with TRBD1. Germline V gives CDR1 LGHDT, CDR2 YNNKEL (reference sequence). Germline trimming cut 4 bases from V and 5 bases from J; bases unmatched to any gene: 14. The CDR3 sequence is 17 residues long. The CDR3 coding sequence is TGTGCCAGCAGCCCTCCCTTCGGGACAGGGTTTAGGGAGACCCAGTACTTC. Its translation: CASSPPFGTGFRETQYF.

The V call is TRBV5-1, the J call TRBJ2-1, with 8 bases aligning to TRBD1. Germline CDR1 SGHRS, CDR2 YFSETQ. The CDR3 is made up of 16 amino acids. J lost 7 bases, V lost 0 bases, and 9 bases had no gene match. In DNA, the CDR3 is TGCGCCAGCAGCTTGGCCTTTGGACAGGGAATAAATGAGCAGTTCTTC. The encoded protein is CASSLAFGQGINEQFF.

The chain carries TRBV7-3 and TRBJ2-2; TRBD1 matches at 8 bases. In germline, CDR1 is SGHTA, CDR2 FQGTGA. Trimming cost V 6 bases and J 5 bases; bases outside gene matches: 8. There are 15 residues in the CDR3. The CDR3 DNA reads TGTGCCAGCAGTTACGACAGGGGTGGTACCGGGGAGCTGTTTTTT. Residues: CASSYDRGGTGELFF.

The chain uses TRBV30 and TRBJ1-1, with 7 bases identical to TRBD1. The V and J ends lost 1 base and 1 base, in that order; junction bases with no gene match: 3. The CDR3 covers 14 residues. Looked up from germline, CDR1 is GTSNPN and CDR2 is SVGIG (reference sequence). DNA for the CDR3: TGTGCCTGGAGTGGACAGGGATGGAACACTGAAGCTTTCTTT. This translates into CAWSGQGWNTEAFF. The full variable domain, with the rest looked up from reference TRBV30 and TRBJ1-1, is SQTIHQWPATLVQPVGSPLSLECTVEGTSNPNLYWYRQAAGRGLQLLFYSVGIGQISSEVPQNLSASRPQDRQFILSSKKLLLSDSGFYLCAWSGQGWNTEAFFGQGTRLTVV.

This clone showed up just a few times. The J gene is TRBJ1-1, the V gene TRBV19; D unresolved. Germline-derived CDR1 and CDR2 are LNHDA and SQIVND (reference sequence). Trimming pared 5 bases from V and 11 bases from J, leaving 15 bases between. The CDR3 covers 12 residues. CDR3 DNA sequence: TGTGCCAGTAGTCCGAGGGTATCTGGGGCTTTCTTT. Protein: CASSPRVSGAFF. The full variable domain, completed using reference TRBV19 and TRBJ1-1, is DGGITQSPKYLFRKEGQNVTLSCEQNLNHDAMYWYRQDPGQGLRLIYYSQIVNDFQKGDIAEGYSVSREKKESFPLTVTSAQKNPTAFYLCASSPRVSGAFFGQGTRLTVV.

The CDR3 nucleotides are TGTGCCAGCAGTTTGACACCGGGACAGGGACCCCTCCACTTT. Protein sequence: CASSLTPGQGPLHF. The chain links TRBV28 to TRBJ1-6; 9 bases are a match to TRBD1. Per germline, CDR1 MDHEN and CDR2 SYDVKM. The trim removed 3 bases at V and 12 bases at J, leaving 6 bases unmatched. CDR3 length equals 14 residues.

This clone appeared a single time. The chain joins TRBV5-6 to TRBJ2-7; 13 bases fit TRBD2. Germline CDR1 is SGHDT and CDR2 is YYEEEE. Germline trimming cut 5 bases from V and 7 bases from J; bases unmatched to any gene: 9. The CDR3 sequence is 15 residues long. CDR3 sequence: CASRKGTSGTGEQYF. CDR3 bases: TGTGCCAGCAGAAAAGGGACTAGCGGGACGGGGGAGCAGTACTTC. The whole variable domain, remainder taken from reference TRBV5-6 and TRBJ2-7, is DAGVTQSPTHLIKTRGQQVTLRCSPKSGHDTVSWYQQALGQGPQFIFQYYEEEERQRGNFPDRFSGHQFPNYSSELNVNALLLGDSALYLCASRKGTSGTGEQYFGPGTRLTVT.

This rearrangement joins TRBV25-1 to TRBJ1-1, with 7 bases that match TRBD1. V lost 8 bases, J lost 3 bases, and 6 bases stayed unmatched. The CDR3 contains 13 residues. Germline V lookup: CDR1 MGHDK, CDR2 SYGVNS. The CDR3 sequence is CASGEGAHTEAFF. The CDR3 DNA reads TGTGCCAGCGGAGAGGGGGCGCACACTGAAGCTTTCTTT.

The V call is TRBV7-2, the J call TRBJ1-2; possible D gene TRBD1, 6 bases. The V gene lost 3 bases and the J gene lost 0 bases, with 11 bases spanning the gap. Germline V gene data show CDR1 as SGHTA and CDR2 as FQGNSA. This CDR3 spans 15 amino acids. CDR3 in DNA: TGTGCCAGCAGCTTGACAGGTTCAGCTAACTATGGCTACACCTTC. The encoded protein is CASSLTGSANYGYTF.

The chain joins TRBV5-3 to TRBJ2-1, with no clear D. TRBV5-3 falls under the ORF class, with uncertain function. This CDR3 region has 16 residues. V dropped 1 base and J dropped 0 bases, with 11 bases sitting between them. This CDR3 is CARSLYRVSSYNEQFF. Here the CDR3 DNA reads TGTGCCAGAAGCTTGTACCGGGTTAGCTCCTACAATGAGCAGTTCTTC.

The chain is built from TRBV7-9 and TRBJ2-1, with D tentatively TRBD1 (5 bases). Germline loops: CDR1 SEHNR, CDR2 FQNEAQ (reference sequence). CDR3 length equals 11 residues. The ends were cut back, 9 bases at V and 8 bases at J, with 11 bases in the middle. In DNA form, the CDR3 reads TGTGCCAGTGTCAGGGCCGATGAGCAGTTCTTC. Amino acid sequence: CASVRADEQFF. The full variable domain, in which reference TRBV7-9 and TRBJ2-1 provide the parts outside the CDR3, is DTGVSQNPRHKITKRGQNVTFRCDPISEHNRLYWYRQTLGQGPEFLTYFQNEAQLEKSRLLSDRFSAERPKGSFSTLEIQRTEQGDSAMYLCASVRADEQFFGPGTRLTVL.

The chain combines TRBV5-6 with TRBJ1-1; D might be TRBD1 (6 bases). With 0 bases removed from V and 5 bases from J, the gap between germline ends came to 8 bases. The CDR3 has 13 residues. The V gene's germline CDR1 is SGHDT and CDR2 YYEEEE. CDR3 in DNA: TGTGCCAGCAGCTTGGTTCAGGGGACTGAAGCTTTCTTT. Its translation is CASSLVQGTEAFF.

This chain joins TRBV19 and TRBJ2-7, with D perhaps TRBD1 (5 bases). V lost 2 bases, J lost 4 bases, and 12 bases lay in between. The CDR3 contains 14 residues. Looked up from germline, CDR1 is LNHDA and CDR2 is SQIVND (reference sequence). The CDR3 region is CASSITGSAYEQYF. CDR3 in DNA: TGTGCCAGTAGTATAACAGGTTCGGCGTACGAGCAGTACTTC.

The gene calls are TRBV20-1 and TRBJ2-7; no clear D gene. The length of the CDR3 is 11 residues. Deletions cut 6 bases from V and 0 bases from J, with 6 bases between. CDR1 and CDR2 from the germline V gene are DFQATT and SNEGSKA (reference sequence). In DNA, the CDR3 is TGCAGTGCCTTGAGCTCCTACGAGCAGTACTTC. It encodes CSALSSYEQYF.

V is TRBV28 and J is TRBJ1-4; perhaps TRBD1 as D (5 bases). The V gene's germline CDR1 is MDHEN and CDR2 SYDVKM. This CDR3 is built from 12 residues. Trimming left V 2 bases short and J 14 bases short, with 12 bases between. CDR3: CASSLRNRFLFF. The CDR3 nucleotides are TGTGCCAGCAGTTTAAGAAACAGGTTTCTGTTTTTT. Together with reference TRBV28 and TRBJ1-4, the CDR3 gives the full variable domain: DVKVTQSSRYLVKRTGEKVFLECVQDMDHENMFWYRQDPGLGLRLIYFSYDVKMKEKGDIPEGYSVSREKKERFSLILESASTNQTSMYLCASSLRNRFLFFGSGTQLSVL.

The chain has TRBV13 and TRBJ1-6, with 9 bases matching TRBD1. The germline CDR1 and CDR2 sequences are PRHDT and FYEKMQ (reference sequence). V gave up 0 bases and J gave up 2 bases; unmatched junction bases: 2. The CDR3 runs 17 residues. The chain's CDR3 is CASSLGDRGPYNSPLHF. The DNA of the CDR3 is TGTGCCAGCAGCTTAGGGGACAGGGGACCCTATAATTCACCCCTCCACTTT.

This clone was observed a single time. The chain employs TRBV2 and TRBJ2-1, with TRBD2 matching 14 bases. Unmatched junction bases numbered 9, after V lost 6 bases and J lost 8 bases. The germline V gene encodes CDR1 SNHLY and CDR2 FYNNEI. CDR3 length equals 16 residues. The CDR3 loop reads CASSPGLAGGVHEQFF. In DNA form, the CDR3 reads TGTGCCAGCAGCCCTGGACTAGCGGGAGGTGTCCATGAGCAGTTCTTC.

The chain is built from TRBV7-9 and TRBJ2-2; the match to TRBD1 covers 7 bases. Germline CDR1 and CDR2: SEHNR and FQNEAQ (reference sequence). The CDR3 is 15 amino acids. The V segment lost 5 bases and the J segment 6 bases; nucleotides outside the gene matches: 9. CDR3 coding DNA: TGTGCCAGCAGCCGGCCGGGACAGTACGCCGGGGAGCTGTTTTTT. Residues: CASSRPGQYAGELFF. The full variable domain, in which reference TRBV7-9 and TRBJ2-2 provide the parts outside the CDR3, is DTGVSQNPRHKITKRGQNVTFRCDPISEHNRLYWYRQTLGQGPEFLTYFQNEAQLEKSRLLSDRFSAERPKGSFSTLEIQRTEQGDSAMYLCASSRPGQYAGELFFGEGSRLTVL.

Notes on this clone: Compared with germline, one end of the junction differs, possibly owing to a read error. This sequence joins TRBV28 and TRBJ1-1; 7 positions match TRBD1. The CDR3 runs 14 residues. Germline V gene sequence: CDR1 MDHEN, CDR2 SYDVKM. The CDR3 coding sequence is TGTGCCAGCAGCTTATTACAGGGGCGTTCTGAAGCTTTCTTT. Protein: CASSLLQGRSEAFF.

The DNA for the CDR3 is TGCGCCAGCAGCTTGGGTGGGACAGGGAAAGATGAAAAACTGTTTTTT. Protein: CASSLGGTGKDEKLFF. The V gene is TRBV5-1, the J gene TRBJ1-4; 9 bases match TRBD1. Germline V CDR1 and CDR2: SGHRS, YFSETQ. With 0 bases clipped from V and 6 bases from J, the junction kept 6 bases outside the gene matches. The CDR3 runs to 16 residues.

The CDR3 bases are TGTGCCAGTAAGGTCGGGACAGGTGGAGTGAACACTGAAGCTTTCTTT. It is translated as CASKVGTGGVNTEAFF. The chain combines TRBV19 with TRBJ1-1; 8 bases line up with TRBD1. Trimming removed 7 bases from V and 0 bases from J; junction bases left unmatched: 10. This CDR3 contains 16 residues. Per the germline V gene, CDR1 is LNHDA and CDR2 is SQIVND (reference sequence).

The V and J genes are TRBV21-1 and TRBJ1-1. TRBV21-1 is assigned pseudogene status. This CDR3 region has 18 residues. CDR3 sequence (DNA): TGTGCCAGCAGCAAAAAGGGAGGGACTCTTCCCTTGAACACTGAAGCTTTCTTT. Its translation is CASSKKGGTLPLNTEAFF.

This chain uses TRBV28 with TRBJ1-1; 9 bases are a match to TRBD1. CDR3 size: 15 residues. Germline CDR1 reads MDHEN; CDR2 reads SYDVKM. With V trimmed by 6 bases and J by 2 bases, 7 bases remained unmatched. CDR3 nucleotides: TGTGCCAGCAGACCCGACAGGGGGACTAACACTGAAGCTTTCTTT. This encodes CASRPDRGTNTEAFF.

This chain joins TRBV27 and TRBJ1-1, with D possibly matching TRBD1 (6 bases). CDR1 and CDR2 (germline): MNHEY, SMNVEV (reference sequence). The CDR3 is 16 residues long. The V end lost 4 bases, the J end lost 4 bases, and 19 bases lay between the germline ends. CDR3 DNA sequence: TGTGCCAGCAGTTCCTTGGGGGCCCCTAGATCCACTGAAGCTTTCTTT. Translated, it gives CASSSLGAPRSTEAFF.

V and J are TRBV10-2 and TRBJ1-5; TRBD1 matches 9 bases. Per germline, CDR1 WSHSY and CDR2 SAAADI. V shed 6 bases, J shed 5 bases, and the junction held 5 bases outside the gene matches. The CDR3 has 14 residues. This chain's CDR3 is CASSLGQGYQPQHF. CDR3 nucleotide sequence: TGCGCCAGCAGCCTAGGACAGGGGTATCAGCCCCAGCATTTT.

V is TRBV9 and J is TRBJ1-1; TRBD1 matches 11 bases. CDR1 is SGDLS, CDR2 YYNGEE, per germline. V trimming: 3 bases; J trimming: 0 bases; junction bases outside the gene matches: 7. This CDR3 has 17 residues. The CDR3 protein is CASSAWTGGLVNTEAFF. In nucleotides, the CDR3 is TGTGCCAGCAGCGCTTGGACAGGGGGCCTGGTGAACACTGAAGCTTTCTTT.